These 27 T cell receptor beta chains originate from one sample sequenced in a study of cytomegalovirus exposure and HLA in healthy donors (dated by TCRdb to 2016 to 2017). Library preparation used the immunoSEQ multiplex PCR assay. A mixture of 60 forward primers for TCR Vbeta segments and 13 reverse primers for TCR Jbeta segments was used in the multiplex PCR. In TCRdb, the immuneACCESS table is reduced to in-frame sequences with V and J assigned. These tables do not hold every clone; where another copy was compared, an unresolved V gene accounts for under half, and the others remain unexplained. This sample is represented by 95,000 to 150,000 clones; 77% of them were singletons. Approximately 3.7% of the sample is held by the ten biggest clonotypes. The specimen sequenced was PBMCs. The receptors shown here come from a human donor in good health.

The V gene is TRBV10-2, the J gene TRBJ1-2; D might be TRBD1 (5 bases). The CDR3 runs 16 residues. Trimming removed 5 bases from V and 0 bases from J, with 16 bases in between. Germline V gives CDR1 WSHSY, CDR2 SAAADI. In nucleotides, the CDR3 is TGCGCCAGCAGTCCTCGACGGGGGGAAGCTAACTATGGCTACACCTTC. It encodes CASSPRRGEANYGYTF.

The chain employs TRBV6-5 and TRBJ1-3; D is uncertain. The CDR3 consists of 15 residues. The V gene lost 0 bases and the J gene lost 3 bases, with 9 bases spanning the gap. From germline, CDR1 is MNHEY and CDR2 SVGAGI. CDR3 bases: TGTGCCAGCAGTTACTCGGCCGAGGGTGGAAACACCATATATTTT. Its translation is CASSYSAEGGNTIYF.

The chain joins TRBV7-2 to TRBJ2-5; tentative D call: TRBD2 (6 bases). From germline, CDR1 is SGHTA and CDR2 FQGNSA. Deletions cut 5 bases from V and 1 base from J, with 14 bases between. This CDR3 is built from 15 residues. CDR3 amino acids: CASSKLGLFQETQYF. The DNA for the CDR3 is TGTGCCAGCAGCAAACTCGGACTATTCCAAGAGACCCAGTACTTC.

The CDR3 DNA is TGCGCCAGCAGTGAGGGCAGGGGCCTAGATACGCAGTATTTT. Its protein product is CASSEGRGLDTQYF. J is TRBJ2-3 and V is TRBV10-1, with D perhaps TRBD1 (6 bases). CDR3 length: 14 residues. The germline gives CDR1 WNHNN, CDR2 SYGVQD (reference sequence). The V and J ends lost 2 bases and 5 bases respectively, with 11 bases between them.

This clone was counted between two and nine times. This sequence joins TRBV6-5 and TRBJ1-1, with no clear D. CDR3 length: 15 amino acids. CDR1 is MNHEY, CDR2 SVGAGI, per germline. Trimming removed 6 bases at V and 6 bases at J, with 20 bases between. Here the CDR3 DNA reads TGTGCCAGCAGCCTTAATTCGGGCGGGAAGGCTGAAGCTTTCTTT. It specifies CASSLNSGGKAEAFF.

V gene TRBV5-4 combines with J gene TRBJ2-5, with D possibly TRBD2 on 5 matching bases. Germline CDR1 reads SGHNT; CDR2 reads YYREEE (reference sequence). CDR3 size: 16 residues. Deletions cut 4 bases from V and 5 bases from J, with 21 bases between. The CDR3 bases are TGTGCCAGCAGCCGGGGTGGACCCAACTCCCCTGAGACCCAGTACTTC. Translating it yields CASSRGGPNSPETQYF.

V usage is TRBV25-1 and J usage is TRBJ1-2; tentatively, D is TRBD1 (6 bases). Per the germline V gene, CDR1 is MGHDK and CDR2 is SYGVNS. Trimming pared 1 base from V and 4 bases from J, leaving 13 bases between. This CDR3 contains 15 residues. The CDR3: CASSESSDRFYGYTF. In DNA form, the CDR3 reads TGTGCCAGCAGTGAATCCTCCGACAGGTTCTATGGCTACACCTTC.

The chain couples TRBV7-2 to TRBJ2-3; 10 nucleotides match TRBD2. The V segment lost 10 bases and the J segment 5 bases; nucleotides outside the gene matches: 15. Looked up from germline, CDR1 is SGHTA and CDR2 is FQGNSA. This CDR3 spans 16 amino acids. The CDR3: CATSIAGGGPGDTQYF. CDR3 sequence (DNA): TGTGCCACCTCGATAGCGGGAGGAGGACCGGGAGATACGCAGTATTTT.

There are a few counts of this clone. The rearrangement links TRBV19 to TRBJ2-5; no clear D gene. The J call is doubtful: the DNA matches TRBJ2-7 better. This CDR3 comprises 14 residues. CDR1 and CDR2 (germline): LNHDA, SQIVND (reference sequence). The CDR3 reads CASSIIGSVDEQYF. The CDR3 region has the DNA TGTGCCAGTAGTATTATCGGGTCCGTCGACGAGCAGTACTTC.

The chain's CDR3 is CASSPQAISGNTIYF. CDR3 nucleotide sequence: TGTGCCAGCTCACCCCAGGCGATCTCTGGAAACACCATATATTTT. The chain employs TRBV18 and TRBJ1-3; D ambiguous. Trimming took 3 bases from V and 0 from J, leaving 9 bases between them. Germline CDR1 KGHSH, CDR2 LQKENI. The CDR3 extends over 15 amino acids. The variable domain in full, with the rest retrieved from reference TRBV18 and TRBJ1-3, is NAGVMQNPRHLVRRRGQEARLRCSPMKGHSHVYWYRQLPEEGLKFMVYLQKENIIDESGMPKERFSAEFPKEGPSILRIQQVVRGDSAAYFCASSPQAISGNTIYFGEGSWLTVV.

The table lists this clone with a few counts. The CDR3 nucleotides read TGTGCCATCAGTGAGTGGGGGGGGCACGGGGAGCTGTTTTTT. Translating gives CAISEWGGHGELFF. The chain links TRBV10-3 to TRBJ2-2, with a tentative D call TRBD2 (7 bases). The CDR3 consists of 14 residues. Germline V CDR1 and CDR2: ENHRY, SYGVKD. Trimming left V 1 base short and J 7 bases short, with 10 bases between.

V usage is TRBV19 and J usage is TRBJ2-7; D uncertain. The CDR3 has 12 residues. Per the germline V gene, CDR1 is LNHDA and CDR2 is SQIVND (reference sequence). V was trimmed by 3 bases and J by 6 bases, leaving 9 bases between them. In DNA, the CDR3 is TGTGCCAGTAGTATGGGTCAGGCCGAGCAGTACTTC. Translated, it gives CASSMGQAEQYF.

This clone was found once. V and J are TRBV28 and TRBJ1-1, with 10 bases lining up with TRBD1. Germline V gives CDR1 MDHEN, CDR2 SYDVKM. This CDR3 region has 16 residues. With 6 bases clipped from V and 4 bases from J, the junction kept 11 bases outside the gene matches. The CDR3 loop reads CASRPGRQGASTEAFF. CDR3 nucleotides: TGTGCCAGCAGACCAGGGCGACAGGGGGCGAGCACTGAAGCTTTCTTT.

The V and J genes are TRBV7-3 and TRBJ2-7; 11 positions match TRBD1. Per germline, CDR1 SGHTA and CDR2 FQGTGA. The CDR3 length is 15 residues. V lost 5 bases and J lost 7; bases outside the gene matches: 10. The CDR3 loop is CASSPHGTGGEEQYF. CDR3 nucleotides: TGTGCCAGCAGCCCCCACGGGACAGGGGGGGAAGAGCAGTACTTC.

V and J are TRBV6-5 and TRBJ1-1; the D is unclear. V gave up 5 bases and J gave up 10 bases, with 17 bases separating them. CDR1 and CDR2 from the germline V gene are MNHEY and SVGAGI. The CDR3 is 13 residues long. DNA for the CDR3: TGTGCCAGCAGTGAAGAACGAGCAGCGGTAGCTTTCTTT. This codes for CASSEERAAVAFF.

The chain links TRBV29-1 to TRBJ2-7; perhaps TRBD2 as D (5 bases). The CDR3 consists of 13 residues. Trimming left V 5 bases short and J 5 bases short, with 16 bases between. Germline CDR1 reads SQVTM; CDR2 reads ANQGSEA. CDR3 nucleotide sequence: TGCAGCGTTACCCTTGGAGGTAGGAACGAGCAGTACTTC. Encoded protein: CSVTLGGRNEQYF.

J is TRBJ1-1 and V is TRBV9; D may be TRBD1 (5 bases). Trimming stripped 1 base from V and 1 base from J, with 8 bases between. Per germline, CDR1 SGDLS and CDR2 YYNGEE. The CDR3 is 14 amino acids. This chain's CDR3 is CASSVSQGNTEAFF. CDR3 DNA: TGTGCCAGCAGCGTAAGTCAGGGGAACACTGAAGCTTTCTTT.

The chain uses TRBV7-9 and TRBJ1-2, with 7 bases identical to TRBD1. The ends lost 1 base at V and 1 base at J; junction bases unmatched: 0. The germline CDR1 and CDR2 sequences are SEHNR and FQNEAQ (reference sequence). The CDR3 extends over 14 amino acids. CDR3 sequence: CASSLGQGNYGYTF. The CDR3 nucleotides are TGTGCCAGCAGCTTAGGACAGGGTAACTATGGCTACACCTTC.

The V call is TRBV30, the J call TRBJ1-1; no definite D call. CDR1 GTSNPN and CDR2 SVGIG come from the germline V gene (reference sequence). V was pared by 2 bases and J by 6 bases, with 13 bases between. This CDR3 contains 13 residues. This CDR3 reads CAWSTQLTAEAFF. The CDR3 DNA reads TGTGCCTGGAGTACACAGTTAACCGCTGAAGCTTTCTTT.

The J gene is TRBJ2-1, the V gene TRBV2; 7 bases are shared with TRBD1. The junction had 12 bases not matched to a gene; V was cut back by 0 bases and J by 4 bases. The CDR3 consists of 18 residues. Germline values: CDR1 SNHLY, CDR2 FYNNEI. CDR3 nucleotide sequence: TGTGCCAGCAGTGAAGCGCTTGGGACAGTCCTACCATACAATGAGCAGTTCTTC. It translates to CASSEALGTVLPYNEQFF.

The rearrangement uses TRBV6-1 and TRBJ1-3, with D possibly being TRBD1 (5 bases). This CDR3 comprises 13 residues. Trimming took 10 bases from V and 1 from J, leaving 11 bases between them. Germline CDR1 and CDR2: MNHNS and SASEGT. CDR3 residues: CATTRASGNTIYF. CDR3 DNA: TGTGCCACCACCAGGGCTTCTGGAAACACCATATATTTT.

This chain joins TRBV9 and TRBJ2-7; no firm D call. CDR1 is SGDLS, CDR2 YYNGEE, per germline. V dropped 2 bases and J dropped 4 bases, with 7 bases sitting between them. The CDR3 totals 12 residues. CDR3 nucleotide sequence: TGTGCCAGCAGCGTTTCAGAATACGAGCAGTACTTC. Translation: CASSVSEYEQYF.

J is TRBJ2-3 and V is TRBV19; 11 bases fit TRBD2. CDR3 size: 14 residues. The V segment lost 4 bases and the J segment 6 bases; nucleotides outside the gene matches: 3. Germline assignment: CDR1 LNHDA and CDR2 SQIVND (reference sequence). CDR3 nucleotides: TGTGCCAGTAGTACCCTAGCGGGAGGCGATACGCAGTATTTT. Translated: CASSTLAGGDTQYF.

This sequence joins TRBV18 and TRBJ2-5, with 13 bases matching TRBD2. The DNA end is more similar to TRBJ2-7, so the J call may be wrong. CDR1 and CDR2 (germline): KGHSH, LQKENI. The CDR3 totals 14 residues. The CDR3 DNA reads TGTGCCAGCTCAGGACTAGCGGGAGCCAACGAGCAGTACTTC. Encoded protein: CASSGLAGANEQYF.

The CDR3 loop reads CASSAFGTGDIDTQYF. CDR3 in DNA: TGTGCCAGCAGCGCCTTCGGGACAGGGGATATAGATACGCAGTATTTT. The rearrangement links TRBV9 to TRBJ2-3, with TRBD1 matching over 10 bases. In germline, CDR1 is SGDLS, CDR2 YYNGEE. The CDR3 sequence is 16 residues long. V shed 3 bases, J shed 5 bases, and the junction held 9 bases outside the gene matches.

This clone occurred once. The chain combines TRBV4-1 with TRBJ1-5; 9 positions match TRBD1. There are 16 residues in the CDR3. J gave up 4 bases and V 4 bases, and 8 bases lay outside the gene matches. Germline-derived CDR1 and CDR2 are MGHRA and YSYEKL. In DNA form, the CDR3 reads TGCGCCAGCAGCCTCCTTCCCGGGACAGGGAATCAGCCCCAGCATTTT. It translates to CASSLLPGTGNQPQHF.

This sequence joins TRBV5-1 and TRBJ2-5; TRBD2 matches at 9 bases. Germline lookup yields CDR1 SGHRS and CDR2 YFSETQ. With V trimmed by 4 bases and J by 5 bases, 6 bases remained unmatched. The CDR3 is 14 residues long. The CDR3 DNA sequence: TGCGCCAGCAGCCAGGGACTAGCTGGGGAGACCCAGTACTTC. Its translation is CASSQGLAGETQYF.